Presented here are 10 T cell receptor beta chains from one specimen sequenced in a study of OX40 agonist ivuxolimab in advanced cancers. The method was immunoSEQ multiplex PCR; TCRdb's version includes in-frame clones alone and lacks a portion of them. The data contain roughly 50,000 clones, 90% to 95% of them singletons. Sample: CD4+ or CD8+ T cells sorted from blood, taken in a trial of the OX40 agonist ivuxolimab. The receptors were gathered from an adult with an advanced solid tumor such as melanoma, head and neck, liver or kidney cancer.

The gene calls are TRBV5-6 and TRBJ1-2; the D gene is possibly TRBD1 (5 bases). The germline V gene encodes CDR1 SGHDT and CDR2 YYEEEE. The CDR3 covers 14 residues. Trimming removed 3 bases at V and 5 bases at J, with 14 bases between. CDR3 coding DNA: TGTGCCAGCAGCTCCTACTGGGGGGAATATGGCTACACCTTC. Translating it yields CASSSYWGEYGYTF.

CDR3 nucleotide sequence: TGTGCCATCGCCGGGACACCGGGGAACATTCAGTACTTC. It codes for CAIAGTPGNIQYF. V gene TRBV6-5 combines with J gene TRBJ2-4, with D tentatively TRBD1 (6 bases). Germline CDR1 and CDR2: MNHEY and SVGAGI. The ends were cut back, 10 bases at V and 7 bases at J, with 17 bases in the middle. The CDR3 runs to 13 residues.

The chain is built from TRBV4-1 and TRBJ2-5; 15 nucleotides align to TRBD2. Germline CDR1 reads MGHRA; CDR2 reads YSYEKL. V lost 4 bases, J lost 1 base, and 1 base stayed unmatched. CDR3 length: 16 amino acids. In DNA, the CDR3 is TGCGCCAGCAGCCGGACTAGCGGGGGGGCCCAAGAGACCCAGTACTTC. Its translation: CASSRTSGGAQETQYF.

V is TRBV5-6 and J is TRBJ1-1; D may be TRBD1 (5 bases). Germline loops: CDR1 SGHDT, CDR2 YYEEEE. The ends were cut back, 4 bases at V and 4 bases at J, with 17 bases in the middle. The CDR3 has 15 residues. The CDR3 DNA is TGTGCCAGCAGCGCCCGTAGGGGAGGGAGCACTGAAGCTTTCTTT. Translation gives CASSARRGGSTEAFF.

CDR3 loop: CASSDRGLMNTEAFF. The CDR3 region has the DNA TGTGCCAGCAGTGATAGGGGGTTGATGAACACTGAAGCTTTCTTT. The chain uses TRBV6-1 and TRBJ1-1, with D tentatively TRBD1 (6 bases). This CDR3 contains 15 residues. V lost 3 bases, J lost 0 bases, and 11 bases lay in between. Germline-derived CDR1 and CDR2 are MNHNS and SASEGT.

The chain uses TRBV2 and TRBJ2-5; D is unresolved. Germline V gene sequence: CDR1 SNHLY, CDR2 FYNNEI. This CDR3 spans 12 amino acids. Trimming shortened V by 4 bases and J by 2 bases, and 5 bases separated the two germline ends. The CDR3: CASSAEQETQYF. CDR3 nucleotide sequence: TGTGCCAGCAGTGCGGAGCAAGAGACCCAGTACTTC.

The chain is built from TRBV7-8 and TRBJ1-2; 9 nucleotides agree with TRBD1. With 5 bases clipped from V and 3 bases from J, the junction kept 7 bases outside the gene matches. This CDR3 region has 15 residues. Germline CDR1 SGHVS, CDR2 FQNEAQ. CDR3 loop: CASSTHRGRDYGYTF. DNA for the CDR3: TGTGCCAGCAGCACACACAGGGGGCGAGACTATGGCTACACCTTC.

This chain links TRBV29-1 with TRBJ2-3, with 7 bases aligning to TRBD2. Per the germline V gene, CDR1 is SQVTM and CDR2 is ANQGSEA. The V segment lost 3 bases and the J segment 13 bases; nucleotides outside the gene matches: 13. The CDR3 totals 13 residues. This CDR3 is CSVESGLAGVEYF. The CDR3, as DNA: TGCAGCGTTGAGTCCGGGTTGGCGGGAGTTGAGTATTTT.

The chain uses TRBV5-6 and TRBJ2-1, with D possibly matching TRBD2 (5 bases). With 3 bases removed from V and 14 bases from J, the gap between germline ends came to 12 bases. CDR1 and CDR2 (germline): SGHDT, YYEEEE. This CDR3 contains 11 residues. The CDR3 DNA sequence: TGTGCCAGCAGCTCCGAGGGCCACGAGTTCTTC. It yields the protein CASSSEGHEFF.

The rearrangement links TRBV28 to TRBJ1-2, with 7 bases aligning to TRBD1. With 11 bases clipped from V and 4 bases from J, the junction kept 10 bases outside the gene matches. CDR3 length: 13 residues. Germline CDR1 and CDR2: MDHEN and SYDVKM. CDR3 loop: CACGYRGRYGYTF. Here the CDR3 DNA reads TGTGCCTGCGGTTACAGGGGTCGCTATGGCTACACCTTC.